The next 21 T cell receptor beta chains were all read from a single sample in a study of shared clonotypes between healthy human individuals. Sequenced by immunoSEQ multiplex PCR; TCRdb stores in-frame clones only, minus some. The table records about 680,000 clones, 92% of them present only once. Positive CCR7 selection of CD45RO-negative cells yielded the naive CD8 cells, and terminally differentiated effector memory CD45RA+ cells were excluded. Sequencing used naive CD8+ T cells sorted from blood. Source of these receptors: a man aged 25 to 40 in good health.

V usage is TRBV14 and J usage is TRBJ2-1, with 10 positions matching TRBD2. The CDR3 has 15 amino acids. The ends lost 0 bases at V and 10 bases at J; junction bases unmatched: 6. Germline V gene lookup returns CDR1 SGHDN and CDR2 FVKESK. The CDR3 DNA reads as TGTGCCAGCAGCCAAGAATCTAGCGGGAGAGGGGAGCAGTTCTTC. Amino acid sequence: CASSQESSGRGEQFF.

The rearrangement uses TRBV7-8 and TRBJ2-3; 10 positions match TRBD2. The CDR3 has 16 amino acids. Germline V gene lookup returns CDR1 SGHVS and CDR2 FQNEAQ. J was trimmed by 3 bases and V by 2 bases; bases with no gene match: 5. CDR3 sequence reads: CASSLLGLALTDTQYF. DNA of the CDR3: TGTGCCAGCAGCTTATTGGGACTAGCGTTGACAGATACGCAGTATTTT.

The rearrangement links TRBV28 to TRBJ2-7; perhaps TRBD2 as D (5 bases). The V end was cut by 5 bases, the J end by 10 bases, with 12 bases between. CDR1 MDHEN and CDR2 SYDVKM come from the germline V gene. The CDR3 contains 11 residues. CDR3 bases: TGTGCCAGCAGTCAACGGACTCCTCAGTACTTC. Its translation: CASSQRTPQYF.

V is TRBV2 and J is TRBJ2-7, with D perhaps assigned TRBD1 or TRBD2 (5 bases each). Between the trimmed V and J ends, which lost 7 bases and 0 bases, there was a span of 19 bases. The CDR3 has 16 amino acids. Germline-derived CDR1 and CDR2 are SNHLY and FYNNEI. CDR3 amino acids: CASTEGSQGASYEQYF. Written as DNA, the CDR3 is TGTGCCAGCACCGAAGGGAGTCAGGGCGCCTCCTACGAGCAGTACTTC.

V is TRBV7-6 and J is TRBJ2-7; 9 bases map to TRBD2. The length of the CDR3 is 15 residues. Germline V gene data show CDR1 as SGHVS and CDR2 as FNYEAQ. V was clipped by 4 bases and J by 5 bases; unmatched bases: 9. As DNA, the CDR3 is TGTGCCAGCAGCTCACGTGGGACTAGCATCCACGAGCAGTACTTC. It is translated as CASSSRGTSIHEQYF. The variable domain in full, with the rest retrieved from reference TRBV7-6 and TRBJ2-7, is GAGVSQSPRYKVTKRGQDVALRCDPISGHVSLYWYRQALGQGPEFLTYFNYEAQQDKSGLPNDRFSAERPEGSISTLTIQRTEQRDSAMYRCASSSRGTSIHEQYFGPGTRLTVT.

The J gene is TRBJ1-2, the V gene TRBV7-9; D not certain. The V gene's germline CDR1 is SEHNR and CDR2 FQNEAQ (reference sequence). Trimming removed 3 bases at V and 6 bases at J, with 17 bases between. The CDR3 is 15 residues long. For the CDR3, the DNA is TGTGCCAGCAGCTTTTTTGGGTCTGGGGAGGATGGCTACACCTTC. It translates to CASSFFGSGEDGYTF.

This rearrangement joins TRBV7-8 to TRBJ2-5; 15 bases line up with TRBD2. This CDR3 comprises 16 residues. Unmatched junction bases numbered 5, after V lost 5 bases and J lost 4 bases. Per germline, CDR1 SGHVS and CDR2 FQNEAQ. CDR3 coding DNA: TGTGCCAGCAGCCCTAGGACTAGCGGGAGGGTAGAGACCCAGTACTTC. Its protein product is CASSPRTSGRVETQYF.

The DNA for the CDR3 is TGTGCCAGCAGACAGGGGGCCTCCTTCCTAAGTGGCTACACCTTC. Its protein is CASRQGASFLSGYTF. This chain links TRBV7-9 with TRBJ1-2; 9 bases align to TRBD1. Germline V gene data show CDR1 as SEHNR and CDR2 as FQNEAQ (reference sequence). With V trimmed by 6 bases and J by 7 bases, 12 bases remained unmatched. The CDR3 has 15 residues.

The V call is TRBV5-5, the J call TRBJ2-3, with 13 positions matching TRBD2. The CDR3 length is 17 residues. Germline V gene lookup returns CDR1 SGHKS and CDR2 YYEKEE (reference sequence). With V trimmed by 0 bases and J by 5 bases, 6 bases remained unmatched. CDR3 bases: TGTGCCAGCAGCTTGGGGGGACTAGCGGGATTAGTAGATACGCAGTATTTT. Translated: CASSLGGLAGLVDTQYF.

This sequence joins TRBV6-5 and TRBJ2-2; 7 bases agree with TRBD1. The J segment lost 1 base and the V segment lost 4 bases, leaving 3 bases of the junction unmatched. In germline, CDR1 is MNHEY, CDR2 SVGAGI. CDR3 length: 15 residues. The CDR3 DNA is TGTGCCAGCAGTTGGCAGGGGGTGAACACCGGGGAGCTGTTTTTT. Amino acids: CASSWQGVNTGELFF.

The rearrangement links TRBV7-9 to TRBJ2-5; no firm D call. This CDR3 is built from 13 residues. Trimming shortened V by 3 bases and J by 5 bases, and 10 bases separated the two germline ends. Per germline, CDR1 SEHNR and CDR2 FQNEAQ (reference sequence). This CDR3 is CASSLSGSETQYF. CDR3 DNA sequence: TGTGCCAGCAGCTTGAGTGGGTCGGAGACCCAGTACTTC. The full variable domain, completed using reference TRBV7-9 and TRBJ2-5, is DTGVSQNPRHKITKRGQNVTFRCDPISEHNRLYWYRQTLGQGPEFLTYFQNEAQLEKSRLLSDRFSAERPKGSFSTLEIQRTEQGDSAMYLCASSLSGSETQYFGPGTRLLVL.

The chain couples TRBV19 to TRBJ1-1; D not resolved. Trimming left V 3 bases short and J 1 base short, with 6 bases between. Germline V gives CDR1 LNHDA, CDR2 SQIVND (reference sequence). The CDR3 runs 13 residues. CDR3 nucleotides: TGTGCCAGTAGTATGCCGGGGAACACTGAAGCTTTCTTT. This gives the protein CASSMPGNTEAFF. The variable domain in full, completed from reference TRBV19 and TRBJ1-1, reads DGGITQSPKYLFRKEGQNVTLSCEQNLNHDAMYWYRQDPGQGLRLIYYSQIVNDFQKGDIAEGYSVSREKKESFPLTVTSAQKNPTAFYLCASSMPGNTEAFFGQGTRLTVV.

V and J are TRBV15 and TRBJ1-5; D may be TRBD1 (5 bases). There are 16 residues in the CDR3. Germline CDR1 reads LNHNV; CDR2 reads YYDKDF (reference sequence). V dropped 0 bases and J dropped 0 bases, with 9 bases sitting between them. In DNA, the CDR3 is TGTGCCACCAGCAGAGATTTGACAGCTAGCAATCAGCCCCAGCATTTT. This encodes CATSRDLTASNQPQHF. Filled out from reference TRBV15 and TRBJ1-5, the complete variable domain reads DAMVIQNPRYQVTQFGKPVTLSCSQTLNHNVMYWYQQKSSQAPKLLFHYYDKDFNNEADTPDNFQSRRPNTSFCFLDIRSPGLGDTAMYLCATSRDLTASNQPQHFGDGTRLSIL.

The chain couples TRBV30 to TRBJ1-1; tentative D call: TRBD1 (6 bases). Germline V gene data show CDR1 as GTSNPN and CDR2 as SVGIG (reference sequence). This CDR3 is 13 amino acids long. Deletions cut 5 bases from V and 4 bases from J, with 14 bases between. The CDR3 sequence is CAWSKGRGTEAFF. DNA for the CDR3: TGTGCCTGGTCGAAGGGCAGGGGCACTGAAGCTTTCTTT.

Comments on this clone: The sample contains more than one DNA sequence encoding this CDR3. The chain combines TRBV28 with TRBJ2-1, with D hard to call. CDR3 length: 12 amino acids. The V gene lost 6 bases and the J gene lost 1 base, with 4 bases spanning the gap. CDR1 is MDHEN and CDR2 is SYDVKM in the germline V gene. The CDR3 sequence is CASSRSYNEQFF. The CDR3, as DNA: TGTGCCAGCAGCAGGTCCTACAATGAGCAGTTCTTC.

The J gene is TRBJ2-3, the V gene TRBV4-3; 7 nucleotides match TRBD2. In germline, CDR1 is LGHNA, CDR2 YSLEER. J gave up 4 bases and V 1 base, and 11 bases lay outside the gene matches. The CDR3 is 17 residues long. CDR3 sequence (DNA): TGCGCCAGCAGCCAAGTTCATTCCCGACTAGCCCCAGATACGCAGTATTTT. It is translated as CASSQVHSRLAPDTQYF.

The CDR3, as DNA: TGTGCCAGCAGCCCCCTTCGGGGACTAGCGGCCTACAATGAGCAGTTCTTC. The encoded protein is CASSPLRGLAAYNEQFF. The V call is TRBV7-6, the J call TRBJ2-1; TRBD2 matches 11 bases. The CDR3 extends over 17 amino acids. Germline V gene sequence: CDR1 SGHVS, CDR2 FNYEAQ. Trimming at V came to 5 bases and at J to 2 bases, leaving 8 bases not matched to a gene.

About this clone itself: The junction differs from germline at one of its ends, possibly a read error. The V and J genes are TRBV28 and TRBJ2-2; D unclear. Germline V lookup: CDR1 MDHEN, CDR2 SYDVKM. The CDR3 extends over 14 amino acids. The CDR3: CASRSRKSTAELFF. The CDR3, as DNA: TGTGCCAGCAGGAGCCGAAAAAGCACCGCGGAGCTGTTTTTT. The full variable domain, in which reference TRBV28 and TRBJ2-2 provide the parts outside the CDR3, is DVKVTQSSRYLVKRTGEKVFLECVQDMDHENMFWYRQDPGLGLRLIYFSYDVKMKEKGDIPEGYSVSREKKERFSLILESASTNQTSMYLCASRSRKSTAELFFGEGSRLTVL.

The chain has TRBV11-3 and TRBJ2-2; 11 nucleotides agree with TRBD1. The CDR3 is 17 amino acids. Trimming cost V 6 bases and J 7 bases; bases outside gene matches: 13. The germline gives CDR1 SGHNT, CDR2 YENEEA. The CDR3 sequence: CASSPSLGQGAFGELFF. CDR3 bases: TGTGCCAGCAGTCCCTCCCTCGGACAGGGGGCGTTCGGGGAGCTGTTTTTT.

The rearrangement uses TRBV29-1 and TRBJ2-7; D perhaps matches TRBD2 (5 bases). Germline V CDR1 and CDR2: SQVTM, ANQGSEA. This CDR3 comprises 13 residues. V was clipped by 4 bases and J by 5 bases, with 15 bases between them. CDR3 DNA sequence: TGCAGCGTTGTGAGTCTAGCTCTCCACGAGCAGTACTTC. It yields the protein CSVVSLALHEQYF.

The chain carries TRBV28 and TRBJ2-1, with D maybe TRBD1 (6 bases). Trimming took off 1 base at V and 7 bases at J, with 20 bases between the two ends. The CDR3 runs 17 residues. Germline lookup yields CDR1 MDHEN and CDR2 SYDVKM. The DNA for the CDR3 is TGTGCCAGCAGTTTATACGGGATAACAGGGATTCGGAATGAGCAGTTCTTC. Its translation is CASSLYGITGIRNEQFF.